One sample yielded the 28 T cell receptor beta chains listed below, sequenced in a study of control samples from healthy donors and cancer patients (dated by TCRdb to 2020 to 2021). The library came from the immunoSEQ multiplex PCR assay. Imported from immuneACCESS, the table was reduced by TCRdb to in-frame sequences with V and J called. These copies leave out some clones; in studies compared against another copy, an unresolved V gene accounts for under half, and the cause of the remainder is not known. The sample table shows more than 85,000 clones, and about nine tenths are seen once. The top ten hold roughly 4.5% of the sample. Sequencing input: blood. These TCRs come from a human donor in good health. The donor label of this sample is uncertain.

The rearrangement joins TRBV24-1 to TRBJ1-3, with a possible D match to TRBD1 (5 bases). The ends were cut back, 4 bases at V and 2 bases at J, with 11 bases in the middle. The CDR3 totals 15 residues. Germline CDR1 KGHDR, CDR2 SFDVKD. This CDR3 reads CATSDPQGTGNTIYF. The CDR3 nucleotides are TGTGCCACCAGTGACCCTCAGGGTACTGGAAACACCATATATTTT.

The gene calls are TRBV12-3 or TRBV12-4 and TRBJ2-5; D remains unclear. The CDR3 is 13 residues long. With 8 bases removed from V and 9 bases from J, the gap between germline ends came to 19 bases. The CDR3 reads CASGQSSYLAQYF. The CDR3 DNA follows: TGTGCCAGCGGCCAATCTTCCTACTTGGCCCAGTACTTC.

The chain has TRBV10-3 and TRBJ1-2; TRBD1 matches at 8 bases. The CDR3 covers 14 residues. Trimming at V came to 4 bases and at J to 2 bases, leaving 3 bases not matched to a gene. Germline assignment: CDR1 ENHRY and CDR2 SYGVKD. CDR3 region: CAISGQGTNYGYTF. The CDR3 nucleotides read TGTGCCATCAGTGGACAGGGGACGAACTATGGCTACACCTTC.

V is TRBV19 and J is TRBJ2-2; 9 nucleotides agree with TRBD1. J was trimmed by 0 bases and V by 5 bases; bases with no gene match: 13. This CDR3 comprises 19 residues. CDR1 and CDR2 from the germline V gene are LNHDA and SQIVND (reference sequence). CDR3 sequence reads: CASSPPGTGIAPNTGELFF. The CDR3, as DNA: TGTGCCAGTAGTCCTCCCGGGACAGGGATAGCCCCGAACACCGGGGAGCTGTTTTTT.

The chain employs TRBV7-3 and TRBJ2-2, with 9 bases fitting TRBD2. J was trimmed by 2 bases and V by 3 bases; bases with no gene match: 1. CDR3 length: 15 amino acids. The germline gives CDR1 SGHTA, CDR2 FQGTGA. The CDR3 here is CASSLRGGNTGELFF. Here the CDR3 DNA reads TGTGCCAGCAGCTTGCGGGGGGGCAACACCGGGGAGCTGTTTTTT. The entire variable domain, with the rest obtained from reference TRBV7-3 and TRBJ2-2, is as follows: GAGVSQTPSNKVTEKGKYVELRCDPISGHTALYWYRQSLGQGPEFLIYFQGTGAADDSGLPNDRFFAVRPEGSVSTLKIQRTERGDSAVYLCASSLRGGNTGELFFGEGSRLTVL.

This chain uses TRBV19 with TRBJ1-1; 7 bases match TRBD1. This CDR3 comprises 13 residues. J was trimmed by 2 bases and V by 5 bases; bases with no gene match: 2. The V gene's germline CDR1 is LNHDA and CDR2 SQIVND (reference sequence). The DNA for the CDR3 is TGTGCCAGTAGTTGGGACAGCAACACTGAAGCTTTCTTT. Its protein is CASSWDSNTEAFF.

V is TRBV28 and J is TRBJ1-1; 9 bases match TRBD1. This CDR3 contains 14 residues. V trimming: 5 bases; J trimming: 4 bases; junction bases outside the gene matches: 5. Germline V lookup: CDR1 MDHEN, CDR2 SYDVKM. CDR3 loop: CASSPTGGFTEAFF. The CDR3 DNA sequence: TGTGCCAGCAGTCCGACAGGGGGGTTCACTGAAGCTTTCTTT. Full variable domain (rest looked up from reference TRBV28 and TRBJ1-1): DVKVTQSSRYLVKRTGEKVFLECVQDMDHENMFWYRQDPGLGLRLIYFSYDVKMKEKGDIPEGYSVSREKKERFSLILESASTNQTSMYLCASSPTGGFTEAFFGQGTRLTVV.

The chain is built from TRBV3-1 (or the pseudogene TRBV3-2) and TRBJ1-1, with 9 nucleotides matching TRBD1. The CDR3 covers 12 residues. V trimming: 8 bases; J trimming: 8 bases; junction bases outside the gene matches: 6. Germline V CDR1 and CDR2: LGHDT, YNNKEL (reference sequence). CDR3 DNA sequence: TGTGCCAGCGGGACGGGACAGGGCGAAGCTTTCTTT. Translated: CASGTGQGEAFF.

This clone has more than one count but fewer than ten. V and J are TRBV24-1 and TRBJ2-1; 9 nucleotides agree with TRBD2. Germline trimming cut 4 bases from V and 6 bases from J; bases unmatched to any gene: 9. The CDR3 is 16 amino acids. CDR1 KGHDR and CDR2 SFDVKD come from the germline V gene. CDR3 protein: CATSEFASGVSNEQFF. The CDR3 bases are TGTGCCACCAGTGAGTTTGCTAGCGGGGTTAGCAATGAGCAGTTCTTC.

The chain employs TRBV7-9 and TRBJ2-1; no reliable D call. The CDR3 totals 11 residues. Germline V gene data show CDR1 as SEHNR and CDR2 as FQNEAQ (reference sequence). V was trimmed by 5 bases and J by 13 bases, leaving 12 bases between them. CDR3 in amino acids: CASSPRQVQFF. The CDR3 DNA reads as TGTGCCAGCAGCCCGAGACAAGTACAGTTCTTC. Full variable domain (missing parts from reference TRBV7-9 and TRBJ2-1): DTGVSQNPRHKITKRGQNVTFRCDPISEHNRLYWYRQTLGQGPEFLTYFQNEAQLEKSRLLSDRFSAERPKGSFSTLEIQRTEQGDSAMYLCASSPRQVQFFGPGTRLTVL.

The CDR3 sequence is CASSPNGYSGNTIYF. In DNA, the CDR3 is TGTGCCAGTAGTCCTAACGGATACTCTGGAAACACCATATATTTT. This chain links TRBV19 with TRBJ1-3; unclear D gene. The CDR3 has 15 residues. With 5 bases removed from V and 0 bases from J, the gap between germline ends came to 11 bases. From germline, CDR1 is LNHDA and CDR2 SQIVND (reference sequence).

CDR3 region: CASSRGVLNTEAFF. CDR3 in DNA: TGTGCCAGCAGCCGAGGGGTATTGAACACTGAAGCTTTCTTT. The rearrangement joins TRBV11-1 to TRBJ1-1; possibly TRBD1 for D (5 bases). The V end was cut by 5 bases, the J end by 0 bases, with 10 bases between. Germline CDR1 reads SGHAT; CDR2 reads FQDESV (reference sequence). The CDR3 spans 14 residues.

The chain joins TRBV7-8 to TRBJ1-3, with D possibly being TRBD1 (5 bases). Germline lookup yields CDR1 SGHVS and CDR2 FQNEAQ. The length of the CDR3 is 16 residues. V was trimmed by 5 bases and J by 0 bases, leaving 14 bases between them. Written as DNA, the CDR3 is TGTGCCAGCAGCCGGGGGGGGAGCTCCTCTGGAAACACCATATATTTT. Translation: CASSRGGSSSGNTIYF.

The V and J genes are TRBV11-2 and TRBJ1-1; a weak D match, TRBD1 (6 bases). CDR3 length equals 16 residues. The germline V gene has CDR1 SGHAT and CDR2 FQNNGV. V was clipped by 2 bases and J by 3 bases, with 16 bases between them. The CDR3 loop is CASSLQGGSGHTEAFF. The CDR3 DNA reads TGTGCCAGCAGCTTACAAGGGGGATCGGGTCACACTGAAGCTTTCTTT.

The chain employs TRBV5-6 and TRBJ1-6, with 7 bases matching TRBD1. There are 15 residues in the CDR3. From germline, CDR1 is SGHDT and CDR2 YYEEEE. Trimming cost V 5 bases and J 5 bases; bases outside gene matches: 7. The CDR3 reads CASSGGTANNSPLHF. The DNA of the CDR3 is TGTGCCAGCAGTGGTGGGACAGCCAATAATTCACCCCTCCACTTT.

The chain employs TRBV2 and TRBJ2-7, with TRBD2 identical over 11 bases. The germline V gene has CDR1 SNHLY and CDR2 FYNNEI. The V and J ends lost 5 bases and 4 bases, in that order; junction bases with no gene match: 1. The CDR3 is 13 residues long. In nucleotides, the CDR3 is TGTGCCAGCAGTCCTAGCGGGGGGTACGAGCAGTACTTC. Its translation is CASSPSGGYEQYF.

V usage is TRBV7-3 and J usage is TRBJ1-1, with 8 nucleotides matching TRBD1. CDR1 is SGHTA and CDR2 is FQGTGA in the germline V gene. This CDR3 spans 13 amino acids. J was trimmed by 6 bases and V by 2 bases; bases with no gene match: 2. CDR3 coding DNA: TGTGCCAGCAGCTTACCAGGGGGCGCTGAAGCTTTCTTT. It translates to CASSLPGGAEAFF.

This clone was detected only once. The J gene is TRBJ1-2, the V gene TRBV24-1; a weak D match, TRBD1 (5 bases). Germline values: CDR1 KGHDR, CDR2 SFDVKD. V was shortened by 6 bases and J by 7 bases, with 8 bases between the two germline ends. The CDR3 covers 11 residues. In nucleotides, the CDR3 is TGTGCCACCAGTTCAGGGCTTGGCTACACCTTC. Its protein is CATSSGLGYTF.

The chain recombines TRBV28 with TRBJ1-5, with no clear D. Germline V gene data show CDR1 as MDHEN and CDR2 as SYDVKM. Trimming took 4 bases from V and 10 from J, leaving 11 bases between them. The CDR3 totals 12 residues. The CDR3 spells CASSSRARPQHF. The CDR3 nucleotides read TGTGCCAGCAGTTCCCGGGCGAGACCCCAGCATTTT.

The rearrangement joins TRBV24-1 to TRBJ1-1, with no clear D. Trimming shortened V by 6 bases and J by 1 base, and 5 bases separated the two germline ends. Per germline, CDR1 KGHDR and CDR2 SFDVKD. This CDR3 region has 12 residues. The CDR3 DNA is TGTGCCACCAGTCAGTCGAACACTGAAGCTTTCTTT. This gives the protein CATSQSNTEAFF.

This clone appeared a single time. J is TRBJ1-3 and V is TRBV2, with D tentatively TRBD1 (5 bases). Germline V gives CDR1 SNHLY, CDR2 FYNNEI. The CDR3 is 10 residues long. V dropped 3 bases and J dropped 11 bases, with 5 bases sitting between them. The CDR3: CASSDRAIYF. DNA of the CDR3: TGTGCCAGCAGTGACAGGGCCATATATTTT. Complete variable domain (other parts from reference TRBV2 and TRBJ1-3): EPEVTQTPSHQVTQMGQEVILRCVPISNHLYFYWYRQILGQKVEFLVSFYNNEISEKSEIFDDQFSVERPDGSNFTLKIRSTKLEDSAMYFCASSDRAIYFGEGSWLTVV.

This sequence joins TRBV3-1 (or the pseudogene TRBV3-2) and TRBJ2-2; D gene uncertain. The germline gives CDR1 LGHDT, CDR2 YNNKEL (reference sequence). This CDR3 has 13 residues. V was shortened by 3 bases and J by 3 bases, with 5 bases between the two germline ends. CDR3 in DNA: TGTGCCAGCAGCCATTACGACACCGGGGAGCTGTTTTTT. As protein: CASSHYDTGELFF.

The V call is TRBV7-9, the J call TRBJ1-6, with D possibly being TRBD1 (5 bases). The germline V gene has CDR1 SEHNR and CDR2 FQNEAQ (reference sequence). Trimming stripped 4 bases from V and 7 bases from J, with 8 bases between. CDR3 length: 13 amino acids. CDR3 DNA: TGTGCCAGCAGCTCCTCAGGGAATTCACCCCTCCACTTT. Translating gives CASSSSGNSPLHF.

The V gene is TRBV19, the J gene TRBJ1-1; TRBD1 agrees at 7 bases. V trimming: 3 bases; J trimming: 4 bases; junction bases outside the gene matches: 11. This CDR3 is 16 amino acids long. CDR1 LNHDA and CDR2 SQIVND come from the germline V gene (reference sequence). The CDR3 loop is CASSIQTGTFSTEAFF. In DNA, the CDR3 is TGTGCCAGTAGTATCCAGACAGGGACTTTTAGCACTGAAGCTTTCTTT.

The chain recombines TRBV5-1 with TRBJ2-1, with TRBD2 matching over 11 bases. Germline lookup yields CDR1 SGHRS and CDR2 YFSETQ. The CDR3 consists of 15 residues. With 0 bases clipped from V and 8 bases from J, the junction kept 4 bases outside the gene matches. The CDR3 region is CASSLGLAGGYEQFF. CDR3 sequence (DNA): TGCGCCAGCAGCTTGGGGCTAGCGGGGGGCTATGAGCAGTTCTTC.

This sequence joins TRBV7-8 and TRBJ1-5, with D unclear. Looked up from germline, CDR1 is SGHVS and CDR2 is FQNEAQ. The CDR3 has 15 amino acids. The ends were cut back, 1 base at V and 7 bases at J, with 14 bases in the middle. This chain's CDR3 is CASSLVGGSRQPQHF. Here the CDR3 DNA reads TGTGCCAGCAGCTTAGTAGGTGGGAGTAGACAGCCCCAGCATTTT.

The chain couples TRBV14 to TRBJ2-3; 7 nucleotides align to TRBD2. The junction had 12 bases not matched to a gene; V was cut back by 5 bases and J by 4 bases. Germline assignment: CDR1 SGHDN and CDR2 FVKESK. The CDR3 loop spans 16 amino acids. The CDR3 DNA reads as TGTGCCAGCAGCAACATAAAAACGGGGAGGGCAGATACGCAGTATTTT. It translates to CASSNIKTGRADTQYF.

The chain uses TRBV7-9 and TRBJ2-2; D is ambiguous. CDR1 is SEHNR and CDR2 is FQNEAQ in the germline V gene (reference sequence). Trimming stripped 5 bases from V and 5 bases from J, with 9 bases between. The CDR3 spans 13 residues. In DNA form, the CDR3 reads TGTGCCAGCAGCCCATTACTAACCGGGGAGCTGTTTTTT. It codes for CASSPLLTGELFF.